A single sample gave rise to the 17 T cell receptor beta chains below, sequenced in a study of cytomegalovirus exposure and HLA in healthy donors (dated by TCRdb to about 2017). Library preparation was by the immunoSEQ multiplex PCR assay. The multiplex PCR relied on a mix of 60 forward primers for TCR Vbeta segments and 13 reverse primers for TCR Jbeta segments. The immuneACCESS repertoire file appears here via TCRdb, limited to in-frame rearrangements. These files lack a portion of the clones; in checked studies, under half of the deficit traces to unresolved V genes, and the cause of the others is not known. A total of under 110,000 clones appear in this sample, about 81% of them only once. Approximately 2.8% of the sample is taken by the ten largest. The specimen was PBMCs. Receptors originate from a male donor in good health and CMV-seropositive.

CDR3 region: CASSHEGANTEAFF. The CDR3 nucleotides are TGCGCCAGCAGCCACGAGGGGGCTAACACTGAAGCTTTCTTT. The gene calls are TRBV4-3 and TRBJ1-1; TRBD1 matches 7 bases. V was clipped by 3 bases and J by 2 bases; unmatched bases: 3. This CDR3 comprises 14 residues. Germline-derived CDR1 and CDR2 are LGHNA and YSLEER.

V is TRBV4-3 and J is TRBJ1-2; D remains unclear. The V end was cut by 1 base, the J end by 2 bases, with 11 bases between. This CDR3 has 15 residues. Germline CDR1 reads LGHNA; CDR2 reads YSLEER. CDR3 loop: CASSQGSAQNYGYTF. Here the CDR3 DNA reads TGCGCCAGCAGCCAAGGGTCCGCTCAGAACTATGGCTACACCTTC.

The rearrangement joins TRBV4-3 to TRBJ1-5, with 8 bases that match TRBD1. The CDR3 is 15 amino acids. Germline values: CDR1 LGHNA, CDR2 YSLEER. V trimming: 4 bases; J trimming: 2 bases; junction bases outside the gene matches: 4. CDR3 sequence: CASSLGQGGNQPQHF. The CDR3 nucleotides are TGCGCCAGCAGCCTAGGACAGGGTGGCAATCAGCCCCAGCATTTT.

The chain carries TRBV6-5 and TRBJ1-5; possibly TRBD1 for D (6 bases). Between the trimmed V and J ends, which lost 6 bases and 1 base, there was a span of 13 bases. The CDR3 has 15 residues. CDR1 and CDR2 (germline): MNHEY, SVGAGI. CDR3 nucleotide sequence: TGTGCCAGCAGATTATCACAGGGCAGCAATCAGCCCCAGCATTTT. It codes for CASRLSQGSNQPQHF.

The CDR3: CASSLLGDYEQYF. As DNA, the CDR3 is TGTGCCAGCAGCCTTCTCGGGGACTACGAGCAGTACTTC. V and J are TRBV5-6 and TRBJ2-7; D is perhaps TRBD2 (5 bases). Germline V gives CDR1 SGHDT, CDR2 YYEEEE. Trimming cost V 4 bases and J 3 bases, with 11 bases left between them. The CDR3 is 13 amino acids.

The CDR3 loop reads CASSPGRKSGQPQHF. In DNA form, the CDR3 reads TGTGCCAGCAGTCCGGGTCGTAAGAGTGGTCAGCCCCAGCATTTT. The gene calls are TRBV2 and TRBJ1-5; D is uncertain. The CDR3 totals 15 residues. V lost 5 bases and J lost 6, with 17 bases in between. CDR1 and CDR2 from the germline V gene are SNHLY and FYNNEI.

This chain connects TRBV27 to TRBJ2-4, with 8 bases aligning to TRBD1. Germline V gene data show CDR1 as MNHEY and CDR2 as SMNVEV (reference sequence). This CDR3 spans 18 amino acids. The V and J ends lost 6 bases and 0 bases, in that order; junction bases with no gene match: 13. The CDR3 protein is CASSPSYRGSLAKNIQYF. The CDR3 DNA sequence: TGTGCCAGCAGCCCTTCTTACAGGGGGAGTCTAGCCAAAAACATTCAGTACTTC.

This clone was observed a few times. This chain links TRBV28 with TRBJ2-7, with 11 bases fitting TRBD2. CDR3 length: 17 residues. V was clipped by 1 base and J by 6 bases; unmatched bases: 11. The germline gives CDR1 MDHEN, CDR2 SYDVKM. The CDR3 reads CASSLLISGRAAGEQYF. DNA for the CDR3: TGTGCCAGCAGTTTATTAATTAGCGGGAGGGCCGCCGGCGAGCAGTACTTC.

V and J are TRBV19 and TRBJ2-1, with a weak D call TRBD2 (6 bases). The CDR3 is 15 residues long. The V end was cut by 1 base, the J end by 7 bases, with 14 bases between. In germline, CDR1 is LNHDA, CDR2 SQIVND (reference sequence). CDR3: CASSIVGGPLNEQFF. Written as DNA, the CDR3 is TGTGCCAGTAGTATAGTCGGGGGACCACTTAATGAGCAGTTCTTC. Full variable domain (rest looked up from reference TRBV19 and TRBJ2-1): DGGITQSPKYLFRKEGQNVTLSCEQNLNHDAMYWYRQDPGQGLRLIYYSQIVNDFQKGDIAEGYSVSREKKESFPLTVTSAQKNPTAFYLCASSIVGGPLNEQFFGPGTRLTVL.

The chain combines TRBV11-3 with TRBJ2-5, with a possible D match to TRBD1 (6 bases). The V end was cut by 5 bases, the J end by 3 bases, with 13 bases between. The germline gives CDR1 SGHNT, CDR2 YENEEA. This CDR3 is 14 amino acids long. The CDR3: CASSPSTGEETQYF. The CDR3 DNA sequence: TGTGCCAGCAGCCCGTCGACAGGTGAAGAGACCCAGTACTTC.

The CDR3 loop is CASSYRQGDSPLHF. In DNA, the CDR3 is TGCGCCAGCAGTTATCGACAGGGGGATTCACCCCTCCACTTT. This chain connects TRBV5-1 to TRBJ1-6; 9 bases fit TRBD1. The CDR3 contains 14 residues. The germline V gene has CDR1 SGHRS and CDR2 YFSETQ. The trim removed 5 bases at V and 8 bases at J, leaving 5 bases unmatched.

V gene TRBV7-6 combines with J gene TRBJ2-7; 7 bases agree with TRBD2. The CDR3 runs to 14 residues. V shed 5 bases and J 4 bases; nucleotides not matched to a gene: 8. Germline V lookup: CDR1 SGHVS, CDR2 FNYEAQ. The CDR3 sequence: CASSPGLRQYEQYF. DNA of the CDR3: TGTGCCAGCAGCCCGGGACTAAGACAATACGAGCAGTACTTC.

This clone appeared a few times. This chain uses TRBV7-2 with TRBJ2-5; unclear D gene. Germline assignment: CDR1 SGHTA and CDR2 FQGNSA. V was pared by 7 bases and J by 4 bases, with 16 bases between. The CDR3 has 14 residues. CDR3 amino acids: CASILQTSLETQYF. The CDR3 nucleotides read TGTGCCAGCATCCTCCAAACTTCCTTAGAGACCCAGTACTTC.

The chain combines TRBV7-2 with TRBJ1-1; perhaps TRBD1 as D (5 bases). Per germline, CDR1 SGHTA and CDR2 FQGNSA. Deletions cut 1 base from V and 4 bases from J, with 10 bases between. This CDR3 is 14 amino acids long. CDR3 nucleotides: TGTGCCAGCAGCTTAGTCGGCAGGGCCACTGAAGCTTTCTTT. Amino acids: CASSLVGRATEAFF.

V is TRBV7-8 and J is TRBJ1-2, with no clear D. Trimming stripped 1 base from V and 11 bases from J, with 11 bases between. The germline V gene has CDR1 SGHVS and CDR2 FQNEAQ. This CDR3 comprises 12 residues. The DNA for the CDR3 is TGTGCCAGCAGCTTAGACAGTCGGAAGTACACCTTC. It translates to CASSLDSRKYTF.

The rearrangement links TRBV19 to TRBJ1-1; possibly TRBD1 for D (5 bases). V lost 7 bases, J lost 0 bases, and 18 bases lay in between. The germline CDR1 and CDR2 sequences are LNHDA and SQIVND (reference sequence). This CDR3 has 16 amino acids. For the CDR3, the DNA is TGTGCCAGTACCCTGGGGCAGGGCTGGGTGAACACTGAAGCTTTCTTT. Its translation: CASTLGQGWVNTEAFF.

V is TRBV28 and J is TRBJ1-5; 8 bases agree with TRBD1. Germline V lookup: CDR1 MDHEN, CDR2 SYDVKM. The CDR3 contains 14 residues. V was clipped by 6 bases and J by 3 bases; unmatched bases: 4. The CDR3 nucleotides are TGTGCCAGCAGCCAGGACAGGGTCAATCAGCCCCAGCATTTT. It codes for CASSQDRVNQPQHF.